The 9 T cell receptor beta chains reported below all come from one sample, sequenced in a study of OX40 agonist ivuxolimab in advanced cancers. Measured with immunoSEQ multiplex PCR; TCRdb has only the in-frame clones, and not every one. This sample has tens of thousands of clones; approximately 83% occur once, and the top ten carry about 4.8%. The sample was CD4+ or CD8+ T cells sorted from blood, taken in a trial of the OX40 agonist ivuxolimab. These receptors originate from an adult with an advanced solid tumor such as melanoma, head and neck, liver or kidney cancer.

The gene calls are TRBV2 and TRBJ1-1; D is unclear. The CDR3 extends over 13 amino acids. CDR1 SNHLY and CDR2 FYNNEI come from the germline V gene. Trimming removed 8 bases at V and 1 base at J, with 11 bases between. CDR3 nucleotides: TGTGCCAGCTCTTTCCCGGGGAACACTGAAGCTTTCTTT. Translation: CASSFPGNTEAFF.

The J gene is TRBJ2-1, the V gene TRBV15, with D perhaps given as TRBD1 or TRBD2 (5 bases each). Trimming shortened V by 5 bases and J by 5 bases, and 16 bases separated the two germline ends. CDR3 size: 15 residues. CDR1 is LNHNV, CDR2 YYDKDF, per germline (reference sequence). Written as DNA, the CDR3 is TGTGCCACCAGCTCAAGACAGCCCGGGGACAATGAGCAGTTCTTC. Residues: CATSSRQPGDNEQFF.

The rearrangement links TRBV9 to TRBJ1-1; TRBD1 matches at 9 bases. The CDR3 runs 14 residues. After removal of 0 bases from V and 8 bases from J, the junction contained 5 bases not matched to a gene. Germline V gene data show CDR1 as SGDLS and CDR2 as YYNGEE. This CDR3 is CASSVEDRGGEAFF. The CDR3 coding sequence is TGTGCCAGCAGCGTAGAGGACAGGGGCGGAGAAGCTTTCTTT.

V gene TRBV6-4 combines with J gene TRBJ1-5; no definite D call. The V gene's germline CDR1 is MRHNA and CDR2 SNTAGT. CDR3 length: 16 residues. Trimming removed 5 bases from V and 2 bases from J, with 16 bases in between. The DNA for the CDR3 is TGTGCCAGCAGTTACCATGCGAGATCGGGCAATCAGCCCCAGCATTTT. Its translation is CASSYHARSGNQPQHF.

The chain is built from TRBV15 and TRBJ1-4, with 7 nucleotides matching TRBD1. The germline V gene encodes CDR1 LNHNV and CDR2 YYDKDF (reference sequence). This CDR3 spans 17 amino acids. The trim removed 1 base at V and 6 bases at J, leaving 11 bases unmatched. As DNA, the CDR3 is TGTGCCACCAGCAGAGCCTCACAGGGGTGGAACTATGAAAAACTGTTTTTT. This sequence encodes CATSRASQGWNYEKLFF.

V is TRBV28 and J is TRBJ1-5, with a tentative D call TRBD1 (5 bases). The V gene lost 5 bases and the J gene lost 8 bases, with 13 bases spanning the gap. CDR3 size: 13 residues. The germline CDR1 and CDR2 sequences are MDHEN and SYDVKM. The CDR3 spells CASSAGWGKPQHF. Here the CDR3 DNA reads TGTGCCAGCAGTGCAGGGTGGGGTAAGCCCCAGCATTTT.

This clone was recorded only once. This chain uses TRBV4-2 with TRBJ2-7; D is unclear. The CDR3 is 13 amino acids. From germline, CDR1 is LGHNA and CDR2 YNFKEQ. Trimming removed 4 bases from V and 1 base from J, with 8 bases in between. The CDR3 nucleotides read TGTGCCAGCAGCCGCGGTCATTCCTACGAGCAGTACTTC. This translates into CASSRGHSYEQYF.

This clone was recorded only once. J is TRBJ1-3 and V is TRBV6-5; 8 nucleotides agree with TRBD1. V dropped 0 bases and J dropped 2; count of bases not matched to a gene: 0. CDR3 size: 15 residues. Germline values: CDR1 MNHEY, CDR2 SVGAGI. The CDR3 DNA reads TGTGCCAGCAGTTACTCGGACAGGGCTGGAAACACCATATATTTT. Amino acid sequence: CASSYSDRAGNTIYF.

The CDR3 here is CASSQGAAVPSEKLFF. The CDR3 nucleotides read TGTGCCAGCAGCCAAGGGGCCGCGGTGCCTAGTGAAAAACTGTTTTTT. The chain links TRBV7-2 to TRBJ1-4; possible D gene TRBD1, 5 bases. This CDR3 contains 16 residues. Germline assignment: CDR1 SGHTA and CDR2 FQGNSA. V shed 5 bases and J shed 7 bases, with 20 bases lying between them.